The clone carrying this TCR beta chain has a count of ten or more. Antigen: not known. These data originate in a study of identical twins. General study results and limits: Interpretation of the results relied on cross-sectional statistical analysis and not on following the same donors. Analyses of zero insertions could, in part, be confounded by invariant MAIT and iNKT cells.

One entry per CDR3 protein, called by TCRdb with MiXCR from the 5' RACE reads. The data show 220,000 or so distinct CDR3 sequences, roughly 7% seen once. With V trimmed by 5 bases and J by 11 bases, 13 bases remained unmatched. The CDR3 consists of 14 residues. The V gene's germline CDR1 is SGHTA and CDR2 FQGTGA. This same sample was also part of a study on yellow fever vaccine responses in identical twins. That work states: Reportedly, the T cell response mounted by twins to vaccine seemed partly convergent, partly personalized.

The TCR was taken from a woman aged 18-35 years in good health. The J gene is TRBJ1-1, the V gene TRBV7-3; 8 nucleotides match TRBD1. The sample consisted of memory (CD45RO+) T cells sorted from blood. Here the CDR3 DNA reads TGTGCCAGCAGCCCACCGGACAGGGTATTGGGGGCTTTCTTT. Translation gives CASSPPDRVLGAFF.